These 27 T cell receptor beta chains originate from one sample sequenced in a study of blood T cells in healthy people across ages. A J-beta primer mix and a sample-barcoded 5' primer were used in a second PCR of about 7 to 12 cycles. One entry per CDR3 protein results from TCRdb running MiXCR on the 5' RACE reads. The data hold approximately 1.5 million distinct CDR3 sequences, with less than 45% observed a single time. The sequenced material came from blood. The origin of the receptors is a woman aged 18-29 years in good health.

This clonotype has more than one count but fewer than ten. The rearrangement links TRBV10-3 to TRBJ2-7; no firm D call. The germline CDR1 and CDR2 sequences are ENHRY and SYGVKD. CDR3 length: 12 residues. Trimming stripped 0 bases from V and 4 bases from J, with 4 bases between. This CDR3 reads CAISESNYEQYF. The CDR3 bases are TGTGCCATCAGTGAGTCGAATTACGAGCAGTACTTC.

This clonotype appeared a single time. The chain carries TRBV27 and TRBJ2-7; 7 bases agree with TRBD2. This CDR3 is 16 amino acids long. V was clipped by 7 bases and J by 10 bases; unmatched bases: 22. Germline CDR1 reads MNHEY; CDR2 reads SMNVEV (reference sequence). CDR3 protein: CASTVWAGAKGNEQYF. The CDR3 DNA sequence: TGTGCCAGCACTGTCTGGGCGGGAGCAAAAGGGAATGAACAGTACTTC.

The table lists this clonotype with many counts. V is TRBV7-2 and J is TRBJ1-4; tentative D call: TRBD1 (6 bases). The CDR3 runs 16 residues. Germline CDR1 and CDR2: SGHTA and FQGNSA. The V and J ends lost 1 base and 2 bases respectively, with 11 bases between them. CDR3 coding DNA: TGTGCCAGCAGCTTAGGGAACAGGGCCACTAATGAAAAACTGTTTTTT. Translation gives CASSLGNRATNEKLFF.

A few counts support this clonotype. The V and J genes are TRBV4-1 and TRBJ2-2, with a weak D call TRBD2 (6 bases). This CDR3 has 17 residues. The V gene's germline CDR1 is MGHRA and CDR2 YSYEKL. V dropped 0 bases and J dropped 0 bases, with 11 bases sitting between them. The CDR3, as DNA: TGCGCCAGCAGCCAAGATCTAGCGACAGCGAACACCGGGGAGCTGTTTTTT. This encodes CASSQDLATANTGELFF.

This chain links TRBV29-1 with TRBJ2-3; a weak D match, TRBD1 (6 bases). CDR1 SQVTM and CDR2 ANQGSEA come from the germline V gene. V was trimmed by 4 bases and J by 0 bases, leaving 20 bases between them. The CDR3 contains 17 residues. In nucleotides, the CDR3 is TGCAGCGTTGGGGGAAACATTCAGGGGTCCAGCACAGATACGCAGTATTTT. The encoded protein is CSVGGNIQGSSTDTQYF.

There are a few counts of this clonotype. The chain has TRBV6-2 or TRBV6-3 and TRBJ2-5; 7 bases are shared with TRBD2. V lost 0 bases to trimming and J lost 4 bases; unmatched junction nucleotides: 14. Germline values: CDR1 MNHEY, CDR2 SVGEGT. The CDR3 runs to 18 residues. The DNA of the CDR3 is TGTGCCAGCAGTTACTCGAGAACTGTAGCGGGCTTTATAGAGACCCAGTACTTC. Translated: CASSYSRTVAGFIETQYF.

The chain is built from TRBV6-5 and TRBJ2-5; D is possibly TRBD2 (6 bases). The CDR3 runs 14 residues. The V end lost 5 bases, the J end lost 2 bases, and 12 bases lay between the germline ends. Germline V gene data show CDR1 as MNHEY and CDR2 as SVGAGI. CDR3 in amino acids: CASSPRLGQETQYF. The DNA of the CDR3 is TGTGCCAGCAGTCCCCGACTAGGACAAGAGACCCAGTACTTC.

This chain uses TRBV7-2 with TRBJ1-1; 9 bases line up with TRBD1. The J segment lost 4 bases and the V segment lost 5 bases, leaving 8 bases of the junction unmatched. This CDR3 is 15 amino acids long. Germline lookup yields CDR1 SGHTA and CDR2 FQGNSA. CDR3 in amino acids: CASSATGGDGTEAFF. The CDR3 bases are TGTGCCAGCAGCGCTACAGGGGGCGATGGCACTGAAGCTTTCTTT.

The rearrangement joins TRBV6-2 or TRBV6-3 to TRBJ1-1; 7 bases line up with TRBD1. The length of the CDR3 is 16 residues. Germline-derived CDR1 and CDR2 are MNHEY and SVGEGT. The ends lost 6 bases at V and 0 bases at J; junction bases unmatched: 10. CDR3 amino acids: CASRTGQGGLNTEAFF. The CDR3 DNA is TGTGCCAGCAGAACGGGGCAGGGGGGCTTGAACACTGAAGCTTTCTTT.

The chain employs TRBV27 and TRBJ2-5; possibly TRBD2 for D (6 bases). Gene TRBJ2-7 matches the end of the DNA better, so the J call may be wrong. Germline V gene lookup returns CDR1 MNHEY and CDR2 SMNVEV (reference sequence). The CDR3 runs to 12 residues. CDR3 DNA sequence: TGTGCCAGCAAGGACCTGGGAGGCGAGCAGTACTTC. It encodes CASKDLGGEQYF.

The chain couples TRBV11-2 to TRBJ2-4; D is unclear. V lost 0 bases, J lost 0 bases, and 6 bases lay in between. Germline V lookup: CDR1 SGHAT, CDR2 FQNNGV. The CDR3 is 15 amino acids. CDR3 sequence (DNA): TGTGCCAGCAGCTTAGATATCTTAGCCAAAAACATTCAGTACTTC. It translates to CASSLDILAKNIQYF. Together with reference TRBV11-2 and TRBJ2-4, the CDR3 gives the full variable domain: EAGVAQSPRYKIIEKRQSVAFWCNPISGHATLYWYQQILGQGPKLLIQFQNNGVVDDSQLPKDRFSAERLKGVDSTLKIQPAKLEDSAVYLCASSLDILAKNIQYFGAGTRLSVL.

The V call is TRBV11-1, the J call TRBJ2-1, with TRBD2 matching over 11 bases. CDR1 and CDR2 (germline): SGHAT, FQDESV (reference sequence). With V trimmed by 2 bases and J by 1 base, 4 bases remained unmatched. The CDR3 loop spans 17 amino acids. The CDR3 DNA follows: TGTGCCAGCAGCTTAACTAGCGGGAGATCGTCCTACAATGAGCAGTTCTTC. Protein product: CASSLTSGRSSYNEQFF.

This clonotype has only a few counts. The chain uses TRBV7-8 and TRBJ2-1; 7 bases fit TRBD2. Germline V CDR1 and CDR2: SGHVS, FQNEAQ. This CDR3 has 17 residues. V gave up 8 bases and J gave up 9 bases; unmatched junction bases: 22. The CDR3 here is CASFFSGGNPKPGEQFF. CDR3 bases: TGTGCCAGCTTCTTCTCCGGGGGGAATCCTAAACCGGGTGAGCAGTTCTTC. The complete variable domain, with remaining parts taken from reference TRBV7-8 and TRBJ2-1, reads GAGVSQSPRYKVAKRGQDVALRCDPISGHVSLFWYQQALGQGPEFLTYFQNEAQLDKSGLPSDRFFAERPEGSVSTLKIQRTQQEDSAVYLCASFFSGGNPKPGEQFFGPGTRLTVL.

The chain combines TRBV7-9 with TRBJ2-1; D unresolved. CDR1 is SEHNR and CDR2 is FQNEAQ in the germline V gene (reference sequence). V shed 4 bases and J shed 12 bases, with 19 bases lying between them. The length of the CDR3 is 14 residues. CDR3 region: CASSSPFAPDGQFF. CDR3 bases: TGTGCCAGCAGCTCCCCATTCGCGCCCGACGGGCAGTTCTTC.

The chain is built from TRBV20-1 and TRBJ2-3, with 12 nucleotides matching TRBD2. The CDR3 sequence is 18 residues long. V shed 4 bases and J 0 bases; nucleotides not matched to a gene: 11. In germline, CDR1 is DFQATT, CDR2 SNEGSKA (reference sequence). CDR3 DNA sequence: TGCAGTGCTATGCTAGCGGGAGGGCCTCTCCGGAGCACAGATACGCAGTATTTT. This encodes CSAMLAGGPLRSTDTQYF.

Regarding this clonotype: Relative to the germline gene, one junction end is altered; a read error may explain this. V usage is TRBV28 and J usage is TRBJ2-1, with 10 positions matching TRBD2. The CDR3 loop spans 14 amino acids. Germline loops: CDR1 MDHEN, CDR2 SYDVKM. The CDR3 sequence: CAGSSSGRLVEQFF. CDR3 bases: TGTGCCGGCAGTTCTAGCGGGAGATTGGTTGAGCAGTTCTTC.

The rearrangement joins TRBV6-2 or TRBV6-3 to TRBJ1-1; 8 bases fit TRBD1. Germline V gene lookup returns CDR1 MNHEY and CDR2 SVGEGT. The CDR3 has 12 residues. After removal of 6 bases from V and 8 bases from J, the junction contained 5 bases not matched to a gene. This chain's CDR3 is CASRSGQEEAFF. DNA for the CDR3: TGTGCCAGCAGATCGGGACAGGAAGAAGCTTTCTTT.

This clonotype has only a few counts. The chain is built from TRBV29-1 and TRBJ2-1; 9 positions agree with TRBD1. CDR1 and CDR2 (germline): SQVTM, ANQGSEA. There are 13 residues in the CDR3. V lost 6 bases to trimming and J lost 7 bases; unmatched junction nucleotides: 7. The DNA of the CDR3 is TGCAGCGTAGCCGGGACAGGGATGAATGAGCAGTTCTTC. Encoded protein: CSVAGTGMNEQFF.

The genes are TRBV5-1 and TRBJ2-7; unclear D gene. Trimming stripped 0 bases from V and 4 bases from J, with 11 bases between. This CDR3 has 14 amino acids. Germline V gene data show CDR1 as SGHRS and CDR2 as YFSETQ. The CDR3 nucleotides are TGCGCCAGCAGCTTGGAGGCAGGTCAATACGAGCAGTACTTC. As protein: CASSLEAGQYEQYF.

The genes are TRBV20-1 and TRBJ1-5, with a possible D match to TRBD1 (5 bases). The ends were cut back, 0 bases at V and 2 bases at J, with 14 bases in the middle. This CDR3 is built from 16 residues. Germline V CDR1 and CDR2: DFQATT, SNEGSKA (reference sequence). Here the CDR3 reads CSARDPSRGGNQPQHF. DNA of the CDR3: TGCAGTGCTAGAGATCCTAGTAGAGGGGGCAATCAGCCCCAGCATTTT.

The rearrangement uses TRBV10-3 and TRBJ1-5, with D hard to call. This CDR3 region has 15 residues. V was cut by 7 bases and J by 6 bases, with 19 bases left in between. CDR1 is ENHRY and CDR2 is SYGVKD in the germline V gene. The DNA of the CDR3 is TGTGCCATCAAAAATTCCGGGGATTTCGGTCAGCCCCAGCATTTT. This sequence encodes CAIKNSGDFGQPQHF.

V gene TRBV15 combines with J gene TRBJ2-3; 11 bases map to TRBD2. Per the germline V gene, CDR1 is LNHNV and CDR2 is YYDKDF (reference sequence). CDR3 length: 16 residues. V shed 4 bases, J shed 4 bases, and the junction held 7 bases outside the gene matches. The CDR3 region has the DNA TGTGCCACCAGCACAGGACTAGCGGGCGTAGCAGATACGCAGTATTTT. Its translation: CATSTGLAGVADTQYF.

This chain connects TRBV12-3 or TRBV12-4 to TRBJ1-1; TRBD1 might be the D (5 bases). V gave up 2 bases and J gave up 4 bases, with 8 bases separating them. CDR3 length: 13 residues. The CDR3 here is CASSLYQGTEAFF. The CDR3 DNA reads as TGTGCCAGCAGTTTATACCAGGGCACTGAAGCTTTCTTT.

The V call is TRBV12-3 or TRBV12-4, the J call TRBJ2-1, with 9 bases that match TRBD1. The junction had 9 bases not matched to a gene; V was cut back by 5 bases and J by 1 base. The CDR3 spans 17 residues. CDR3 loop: CASSLPPGQGSYNEQFF. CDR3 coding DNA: TGTGCCAGCAGTCTACCCCCGGGACAGGGATCCTACAATGAGCAGTTCTTC.

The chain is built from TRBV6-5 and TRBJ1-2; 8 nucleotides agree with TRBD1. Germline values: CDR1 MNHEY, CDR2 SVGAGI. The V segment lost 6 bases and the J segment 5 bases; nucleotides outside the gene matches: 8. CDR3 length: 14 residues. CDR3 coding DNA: TGTGCCAGCAGGCTCGGACAGGGAGTATATGGCTACACCTTC. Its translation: CASRLGQGVYGYTF.

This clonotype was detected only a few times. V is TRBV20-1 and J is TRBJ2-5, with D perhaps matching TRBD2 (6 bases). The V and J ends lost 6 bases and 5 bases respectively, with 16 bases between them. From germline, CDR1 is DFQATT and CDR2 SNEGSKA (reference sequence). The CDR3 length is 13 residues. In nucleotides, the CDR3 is TGCAGTGCCTTTAGCGGTGGGAGGGAGACCCAGTACTTC. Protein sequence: CSAFSGGRETQYF.

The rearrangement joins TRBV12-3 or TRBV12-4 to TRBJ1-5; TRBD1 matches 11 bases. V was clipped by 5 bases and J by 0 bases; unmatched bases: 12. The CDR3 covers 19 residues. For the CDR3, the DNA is TGTGCCAGCAGTAACATCGGGGGGACAGGGGGTTATAGCAATCAGCCCCAGCATTTT. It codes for CASSNIGGTGGYSNQPQHF.